Listed below are T cell receptor beta chains from one sample, sequenced in a study of blood T cells in healthy people across ages. MiXCR was run by TCRdb on the 5' RACE reads, yielding one entry per CDR3 protein. Among roughly 1.6 million distinct CDR3 sequences listed, around 36% were seen once. What was sequenced was blood. Receptor source: a woman aged 25 to 39 in good health. The CDR3 runs from the conserved cysteine through the conserved F or W. Fields, in order: J gene, clone size, D gene, V gene, CDR3 DNA, CDR3 protein. D genes are given only for firm matches. Rows may omit the clone size; those that give it use once, few, many or a size class.

>TRBJ2-7|few|TRBD2|TRBV6-1
TGTGCCAGCAGTGCGTCGGGACTAGCGGATAGCTCCTACGAGCAGTACTTC
CASSASGLADSSYEQYF
>TRBJ2-3|few|TRBD2|TRBV6-2/TRBV6-3
TGTGCCAGCAGCTCGCCGGGAGCGGGAGGGCCAGATACGCAGTATTTT
CASSSPGAGGPDTQYF
>TRBJ1-2|NA|NA|TRBV25-1
TGTGCCAGTTTCACAGGGTCCCATGGCTACACCTTC
CASFTGSHGYTF
>TRBJ1-2|NA|NA|TRBV20-1
TGCAGTGCTATAGGTGGGGGGGGGCTTAGGTTCAACTATGGCTACACCTTC
CSAIGGGGLRFNYGYTF
>TRBJ2-5|NA|NA|TRBV3-1
TGTGCCAGCAGCCAAGGGGGCCTATCCGGTCTTCTGGAGCAGTACTTC
CASSQGGLSGLLEQYF
>TRBJ2-7|NA|TRBD1|TRBV3-1
TGTGCCAGCAGCCTTGGGACAGGGTTTACCTACGAGCAGTACTTC
CASSLGTGFTYEQYF
>TRBJ2-3|few|TRBD1|TRBV11-1
TGTGCCAGCAGCCTCCGGGACAGGACAGATACGCAGTATTTT
CASSLRDRTDTQYF
>TRBJ1-2|NA|TRBD1|TRBV5-1
TGCGCCAGCAAACAGGACAGGGTTGGGAACTATGGCTACACCTTC
CASKQDRVGNYGYTF
>TRBJ2-7|NA|NA|TRBV27
TGTGCCAGCAGTACCGCGGGATGGCCCTACGAGCAGTACTTC
CASSTAGWPYEQYF
>TRBJ2-1|many|TRBD2|TRBV4-1
TGCGCCAGCAGCCAAGATGCCAGCGGGGCTGACAATGAGCAGTTCTTC
CASSQDASGADNEQFF
>TRBJ2-1|few|TRBD2|TRBV14
TGTGCCAGCAGCCAACGATGGACTAGCGGGGGTAGTAGTGAGCAGTTCTTC
CASSQRWTSGGSSEQFF
>TRBJ1-4|NA|NA|TRBV20-1
TGCAGTGCTAGTCCGGGGCAGATGAATGAAAAACTGTTTTTT
CSASPGQMNEKLFF
>TRBJ1-1|NA|NA|TRBV10-2
TGCGCCAGCAGAGTTTTGTCCACGAACACTGAAGCTTTCTTT
CASRVLSTNTEAFF
>TRBJ1-1|few|NA|TRBV21-1
TGTGCCAGCAGAGGGCCGGGACAGGATAACACTGAAGCTTTCTTT
CASRGPGQDNTEAFF
>TRBJ2-3|few|TRBD2|TRBV29-1
TGCAGCGTTGACCCCCTCCCCGGGAGGGCCAACACAGATACGCAGTATTTT
CSVDPLPGRANTDTQYF
>TRBJ1-1|NA|NA|TRBV20-1
TGCAGTGCTACAGGGCTCACTGAAGCTTTCTTT
CSATGLTEAFF
>TRBJ2-7|NA|TRBD2|TRBV6-1
TGTGCCAGCAGTACCGGGACTAGCGCTCTCTACAATGAGCAGTACTTC
CASSTGTSALYNEQYF
>TRBJ2-6|NA|TRBD2|TRBV5-1
TGCGCCAGCAGCTTGGTAAGACTAGCGGGAGGCCCTTCTGGGACCAACGTCCTGACTTTC
CASSLVRLAGGPSGTNVLTF
>TRBJ1-2|NA|TRBD1|TRBV28
TGTGCCGGCAGGTCAGGGGGCTCGTATGGCTACACCTTC
CAGRSGGSYGYTF
>TRBJ2-1|NA|TRBD2|TRBV4-1
TGCGCCAGCAGCCAAGGGCTAGCGGGCTATCGCCCCTACAATGAGCAGTTCTTC
CASSQGLAGYRPYNEQFF
>TRBJ2-7|NA|NA|TRBV20-1
TGCAGTGCTAGGGATTACACCGAGCAGTACTTC
CSARDYTEQYF
>TRBJ2-1|NA|NA|TRBV29-1
TGCAGCGCAGCGTCCGGCGGGAATGAGCAGTTCTTC
CSAASGGNEQFF
>TRBJ1-2|NA|NA|TRBV6-5
TGTGCCAGCAGTTTCGAGTCTGGAAATCTGCATGGCTACACCTTC
CASSFESGNLHGYTF
>TRBJ2-3|few|TRBD2|TRBV7-9
TGTGCCAGCAGCTTGTGGACTAGCGGGAGTAAAGATACGCAGTATTTT
CASSLWTSGSKDTQYF
>TRBJ2-3|NA|TRBD2|TRBV6-1
TGTGCCAGCAGGTCCGGGACTAGAGGGGACACAGATACGCAGTATTTT
CASRSGTRGDTDTQYF
>TRBJ2-1|few|NA|TRBV6-1
TGTGCCAGCATGGAACGATCCTACAATGAGCAGTTCTTC
CASMERSYNEQFF
>TRBJ2-1|NA|TRBD2|TRBV5-1
TGCGCCAGCAGCCTGACAGCGGGAGATGAGCAGTTCTTC
CASSLTAGDEQFF
>TRBJ2-3|few|NA|TRBV12-3/TRBV12-4
TGTGCCACCGTGATCCCGGGGACCCACACAGATACGCAGTATTTT
CATVIPGTHTDTQYF
>TRBJ2-1|NA|NA|TRBV5-6
TGTGCCAGCAGCTTGGCCCCTAGCGCAACCATTTACAATGAGCAGTTCTTC
CASSLAPSATIYNEQFF
>TRBJ2-7|NA|NA|TRBV20-1
TGCAGTGCTAGGGGGGGTCCTACGATGCTTCCGGGCTCCTCTTACGAGCAGTACTTC
CSARGGPTMLPGSSYEQYF
>TRBJ2-5|NA|NA|TRBV3-1
TGTGCCAGCAGCCACGGAACAGGGTTGGAGTACTTC
CASSHGTGLEYF
>TRBJ2-1|once|TRBD2|TRBV3-1
TGTGCCAGCAGCCCCCTAGCGGGGGGGCCGGGCAATGAGCAGTGCTTC
CASSPLAGGPGNEQCF
>TRBJ2-1|NA|TRBD2|TRBV11-1
TGTGCCACCTATAGCGGGGCAAACAATGAGCAGTTCTTC
CATYSGANNEQFF
>TRBJ2-5|few|NA|TRBV20-1
TGCAGTGCTAGGGGCCTTCGGGGTGCAGAGACCCAGTACTTC
CSARGLRGAETQYF
>TRBJ2-6|few|NA|TRBV18
TGTGCCAGCTCACCATGGGCTGGCAGCTCTTTCTCTGGGGCCAACGTCCTGACTTTC
CASSPWAGSSFSGANVLTF
>TRBJ2-3|few|TRBD2|TRBV13
TGTGCCAGCAGCCCAAGAGCGGGGGGGCACACAGATACGCAGTATTTT
CASSPRAGGHTDTQYF
>TRBJ2-3|few|TRBD2|TRBV27
TGTGCCAGCAGATCGCTAGCGGGGAGGGGCACAGATACGCAGTATTTT
CASRSLAGRGTDTQYF
>TRBJ1-1|NA|NA|TRBV5-5
TGTGCCAGCAGCTTGGAGGCATTATCGAGGACTGAAGCTTTCTTT
CASSLEALSRTEAFF
>TRBJ2-7|many|NA|TRBV29-1
TGCAGCGTTGGAGGATCACGAGGGGTTCACGAGCAGTACTTC
CSVGGSRGVHEQYF
>TRBJ2-1|few|TRBD1|TRBV30
TGTGCCTGGAGTGTATTAAGGACAGGGGGCTATGAGCAGTTCTTC
CAWSVLRTGGYEQFF
>TRBJ1-5|NA|NA|TRBV20-1
TGCAGTGCTAGAGGCGGGGACGAGGGGGATCAGCCCCAGCATTTT
CSARGGDEGDQPQHF
>TRBJ2-5|NA|NA|TRBV20-1
TGCAGGGCAAGACCAGGAGGCGAGACCCAGTACTTC
CRARPGGETQYF
>TRBJ2-2|few|NA|TRBV29-1
TGCAGCGTTTCGGGGGAAGCCGGGGAGCTGTTTTTT
CSVSGEAGELFF
>TRBJ1-1|NA|NA|TRBV20-1
TGCAGTGCTAGAGATCCGAGGAACAGGAACACTGAAGCTTTCTTT
CSARDPRNRNTEAFF
>TRBJ1-4|NA|TRBD1|TRBV29-1
TGCAGCGTAGCAGGGACAGACAAAGGGGAAAAACTGTTTTTT
CSVAGTDKGEKLFF
>TRBJ1-1|few|NA|TRBV29-1
TGCAGCGTTTTTGAATTTCAGGAAGAGAACACTGAAGCTTTCTTT
CSVFEFQEENTEAFF